Below, 19 T cell receptor beta chains from the same sample are listed, as sequenced in a study of blood T cell repertoires in COVID-19. This table comes from immunoSEQ multiplex PCR, and its TCRdb copy is limited to in-frame clones, with some not included. The sample lists some 370,000 clones; almost 90% were seen once. Material: peripheral blood. Receptors originate from a man aged 18 to 30 with active or convalescent COVID-19.

The chain combines TRBV7-3 with TRBJ1-4; 7 bases are a match to TRBD1. CDR3 length: 15 residues. The V and J ends lost 5 bases and 8 bases, in that order; junction bases with no gene match: 11. Germline V CDR1 and CDR2: SGHTA, FQGTGA. The CDR3 region is CASSPLTGRGEKLFF. The DNA of the CDR3 is TGTGCCAGCAGCCCGCTGACAGGGCGCGGGGAAAAACTGTTTTTT.

The chain uses TRBV15 and TRBJ2-1, with TRBD2 matching 10 bases. The V gene end was trimmed by 6 bases and the J gene end by 4 bases; junction bases not matched to a gene: 9. The CDR3 is 16 amino acids. Germline CDR1 LNHNV, CDR2 YYDKDF (reference sequence). The CDR3 loop reads CATRAGGPVGYNEQFF. Here the CDR3 DNA reads TGTGCCACCAGAGCGGGAGGGCCAGTAGGGTACAATGAGCAGTTCTTC.

V gene TRBV30 combines with J gene TRBJ2-1; TRBD1 is a possible D gene (5 bases). CDR1 and CDR2 (germline): GTSNPN, SVGIG (reference sequence). V was shortened by 4 bases and J by 0 bases, with 13 bases between the two germline ends. The CDR3 runs to 15 residues. In nucleotides, the CDR3 is TGTGCCTGGACCACAGGTTTGAGCTCCTACAATGAGCAGTTCTTC. This gives the protein CAWTTGLSSYNEQFF.

The chain has TRBV5-1 and TRBJ1-2, with a weak D call TRBD1 (6 bases). The V and J ends lost 0 bases and 0 bases respectively, with 12 bases between them. This CDR3 has 16 residues. CDR1 is SGHRS and CDR2 is YFSETQ in the germline V gene. CDR3 nucleotide sequence: TGCGCCAGCAGCTTGGGGACAGTAGGGGCTAACTATGGCTACACCTTC. Translating it yields CASSLGTVGANYGYTF.

The gene calls are TRBV7-9 and TRBJ2-5; 11 bases are a match to TRBD2. The V segment lost 3 bases and the J segment 9 bases; nucleotides outside the gene matches: 9. The CDR3 contains 15 residues. Germline V gene data show CDR1 as SEHNR and CDR2 as FQNEAQ (reference sequence). This chain's CDR3 is CASSFRRLAGSPQYF. In DNA, the CDR3 is TGTGCCAGCAGCTTTCGCAGACTAGCGGGGTCCCCCCAGTACTTC.

The V gene is TRBV5-4, the J gene TRBJ2-7, with D possibly matching TRBD1 (5 bases). The V end was cut by 3 bases, the J end by 3 bases, with 13 bases between. The germline gives CDR1 SGHNT, CDR2 YYREEE (reference sequence). The CDR3 runs 14 residues. CDR3 sequence reads: CASSSAPRDYEQYF. CDR3 in DNA: TGTGCCAGCAGCTCCGCCCCCAGGGACTACGAGCAGTACTTC.

A word on this clone: A junction end diverges from the germline sequence, so it may reflect a read error. V is TRBV18 and J is TRBJ1-6; D possibly corresponds to TRBD1 (5 bases). Germline CDR1 is KGHSH and CDR2 is LQKENI. CDR3 size: 15 residues. CDR3 in DNA: TGTGCCAGCTCCGCCGGGACGGACTATAATTCACCCTTCCACTTT. It encodes CASSAGTDYNSPFHF.

V and J are TRBV24-1 and TRBJ1-3; 7 bases map to TRBD1. This CDR3 is 15 amino acids long. V shed 4 bases and J 4 bases; nucleotides not matched to a gene: 6. Germline loops: CDR1 KGHDR, CDR2 SFDVKD. The CDR3 sequence: CATSDPGQRGNTIYF. In DNA form, the CDR3 reads TGTGCCACCAGTGACCCGGGACAGCGAGGAAACACCATATATTTT.

CDR3 residues: CASSPQRQRDYEQYF. The CDR3 DNA reads TGTGCCAGCAGTCCACAAAGACAGAGAGACTACGAGCAGTACTTC. This chain connects TRBV27 to TRBJ2-7, with D possibly matching TRBD1 (5 bases). The CDR3 extends over 15 amino acids. V was cut by 5 bases and J by 3 bases, with 17 bases left in between. The germline CDR1 and CDR2 sequences are MNHEY and SMNVEV (reference sequence).

There are a few counts of this clone. The chain recombines TRBV29-1 with TRBJ2-5; D is uncertain. Germline CDR1 is SQVTM and CDR2 is ANQGSEA. Deletions cut 3 bases from V and 5 bases from J, with 10 bases between. This CDR3 is 12 amino acids long. This chain's CDR3 is CSVDQASETQYF. CDR3 DNA sequence: TGCAGCGTTGATCAGGCGTCGGAGACCCAGTACTTC.

This chain connects TRBV27 to TRBJ2-2; 8 bases fit TRBD1. The germline V gene has CDR1 MNHEY and CDR2 SMNVEV (reference sequence). The length of the CDR3 is 16 residues. Trimming removed 7 bases from V and 3 bases from J; junction bases left unmatched: 10. CDR3 bases: TGTGCCAGCACCCCGGAGACAGGGGAATACACCGGGGAGCTGTTTTTT. Protein product: CASTPETGEYTGELFF.

The chain has TRBV4-1 and TRBJ2-5, with TRBD1 matching over 9 bases. CDR1 and CDR2 (germline): MGHRA, YSYEKL. The V and J ends lost 0 bases and 6 bases, in that order; junction bases with no gene match: 5. The CDR3 loop spans 15 amino acids. In DNA, the CDR3 is TGCGCCAGCAGCCAAGATGGGACAGGGAGCAAGACCCAGTACTTC. Translating gives CASSQDGTGSKTQYF.

The chain couples TRBV6-2 or TRBV6-3 to TRBJ2-7; 7 nucleotides align to TRBD1. V was clipped by 6 bases and J by 0 bases; unmatched bases: 5. Germline-derived CDR1 and CDR2 are MNHEY and SVGEGT. This CDR3 spans 14 amino acids. CDR3 sequence (DNA): TGTGCCAGCAGCCAACACAGGGGCTCCTACGAGCAGTACTTC. It encodes CASSQHRGSYEQYF.

This rearrangement joins TRBV12-3 or TRBV12-4 to TRBJ1-3; D not resolved. Trimming removed 3 bases from V and 6 bases from J, with 9 bases in between. There are 13 residues in the CDR3. CDR3 sequence: CASSFRSSNTIYF. The CDR3 nucleotides are TGTGCCAGCAGTTTCCGGAGTTCAAACACCATATATTTT.

This clone was recorded a few times. The CDR3 coding sequence is TGCGCCAGCAGCTTGGATGGGCGAGGGTATCAGCCCCAGCATTTT. This translates into CASSLDGRGYQPQHF. The rearrangement links TRBV5-1 to TRBJ1-5; D not certain. The V gene's germline CDR1 is SGHRS and CDR2 YFSETQ. The CDR3 runs to 15 residues. With 0 bases removed from V and 5 bases from J, the gap between germline ends came to 12 bases.

The genes are TRBV7-6 and TRBJ2-7, with TRBD2 matching over 8 bases. Unmatched junction bases numbered 16, after V lost 5 bases and J lost 1 base. Germline V gene data show CDR1 as SGHVS and CDR2 as FNYEAQ. The CDR3 has 18 residues. DNA of the CDR3: TGTGCCAGCAGCCAGTCGTTTGATTTAGCGGGGCTATCCTACGAGCAGTACTTC. Translation: CASSQSFDLAGLSYEQYF.

This clone was detected only once. J is TRBJ1-2 and V is TRBV29-1; 8 nucleotides match TRBD1. Losses at the gene ends were 7 bases for V and 5 bases for J; bases not matched to a gene: 12. The CDR3 length is 14 residues. The germline CDR1 and CDR2 sequences are SQVTM and ANQGSEA. The CDR3 region has the DNA TGCAGCGCCCTAGGGGACAGGAGTTTGTATGGCTACACCTTC. Residues: CSALGDRSLYGYTF.

In its sample, this clone was seen a few times. This sequence joins TRBV5-1 and TRBJ1-2; weak D call: TRBD1 (6 bases). With 0 bases removed from V and 0 bases from J, the gap between germline ends came to 6 bases. This CDR3 comprises 14 residues. Germline CDR1 and CDR2: SGHRS and YFSETQ. The CDR3 bases are TGCGCCAGCAGCTTGGACAGGGCTAACTATGGCTACACCTTC. Translated: CASSLDRANYGYTF. The complete variable domain, with remaining parts taken from reference TRBV5-1 and TRBJ1-2, reads KAGVTQTPRYLIKTRGQQVTLSCSPISGHRSVSWYQQTPGQGLQFLFEYFSETQRNKGNFPGRFSGRQFSNSRSEMNVSTLELGDSALYLCASSLDRANYGYTFGSGTRLTVV.

On this clone itself: This same CDR3 is encoded by further DNA sequences in the sample. This chain links TRBV9 with TRBJ2-5; D might be TRBD1 (6 bases). CDR1 and CDR2 from the germline V gene are SGDLS and YYNGEE. This CDR3 contains 13 residues. V lost 0 bases and J 4 bases, leaving 7 bases between the germline ends. The chain's CDR3 is CASSVAGVETQYF. The CDR3 DNA is TGTGCCAGCAGCGTAGCAGGGGTAGAGACCCAGTACTTC. The full variable domain, with the rest looked up from reference TRBV9 and TRBJ2-5, is DSGVTQTPKHLITATGQRVTLRCSPRSGDLSVYWYQQSLDQGLQFLIQYYNGEERAKGNILERFSAQQFPDLHSELNLSSLELGDSALYFCASSVAGVETQYFGPGTRLLVL.